A selection of T cell receptor beta chains follows, all from one sample in a study of shared clonotypes between healthy human individuals. Here immunoSEQ multiplex PCR was the method, and the copy in TCRdb shows in-frame clones only, minus some. The data hold some 2.3 million clones, with approximately 93% observed a single time. The sample taken for sequencing was naive CD4+ T cells from PBMCs. Receptor source: a man aged 18 to 29 in good health. Some clones in this sample may be carry-over from other donors' samples. Both conserved end residues are part of each CDR3. The D gene is left open where the match is weak. For some rows the clone size is stated as once, few or many, or as a class when expanded; others skip it.

D gene	clone size	J gene	CDR3 length	V gene	CDR3 protein	CDR3 DNA
TRBD2	-	TRBJ2-5	13	TRBV6-5	CASSPSGWETQYF	TGTGCCAGCTCCCCTAGCGGGTGGGAGACCCAGTACTTC
TRBD1	-	TRBJ2-5	15	TRBV28	CASSLHTTGEETQYF	TGTGCCAGCAGTTTACATACGACAGGGGAAGAGACCCAGTACTTC
TRBD1	-	TRBJ1-4	16	TRBV7-7	CASSEGTGGYNEKLFF	TGTGCCAGCAGCGAAGGGACAGGGGGTTATAATGAAAAACTGTTTTTT
TRBD1	once	TRBJ1-3	15	TRBV9	CASSEQGAFGNTIYF	TGTGCCAGCAGCGAACAGGGGGCGTTTGGAAACACCATATATTTT
-	-	TRBJ2-4	15	TRBV28	CASSLGFGSGDIQYF	TGTGCCAGCAGTTTAGGGTTCGGGTCTGGCGACATTCAGTACTTC
TRBD1	-	TRBJ1-1	16	TRBV5-1	CASSSQTGAANTEAFF	TGCGCCAGCAGCTCACAGACAGGGGCTGCCAACACTGAAGCTTTCTTT
-	-	TRBJ1-2	17	TRBV5-8	CASSPRWGSRLNYGYTF	TGTGCCAGCAGCCCGCGTTGGGGATCCAGGCTTAACTATGGCTACACCTTC
-	-	TRBJ2-5	14	TRBV5-1	CASRNGGQKETQYF	TGCGCCAGCAGAAACGGCGGACAGAAAGAGACCCAGTACTTC
-	-	TRBJ1-4	15	TRBV5-1	CASSLAGTTNEKLFF	TGCGCCAGCAGCTTGGCAGGGACAACTAATGAAAAACTGTTTTTT
-	-	TRBJ2-2	15	TRBV30	CAWSFGVRGTGELFF	TGTGCCTGGAGTTTCGGGGTTCGGGGCACCGGGGAGCTGTTTTTT
TRBD2	-	TRBJ2-1	20	TRBV5-1	CASSPLSRRASGSLYNEQFF	TGCGCCAGCAGCCCCCTTTCCAGGAGGGCTAGCGGGAGTCTCTACAATGAGCAGTTCTTC
TRBD1	-	TRBJ2-7	15	TRBV5-1	CASSLETGGSYEQYF	TGCGCCAGCAGCTTGGAGACAGGGGGCTCCTACGAGCAGTACTTC
-	-	TRBJ2-4	15	TRBV30	CACPHPTLAKNIQYF	TGTGCCTGCCCCCACCCCACATTGGCCAAAAACATTCAGTACTTC
TRBD1	-	TRBJ2-5	14	TRBV18	CASSPPGQQETQYF	TGTGCCAGCTCACCACCGGGACAGCAAGAGACCCAGTACTTC
-	-	TRBJ2-5	13	TRBV5-1	CASSFGFQETQYF	TGCGCCAGCAGCTTTGGGTTCCAAGAGACCCAGTACTTC
TRBD2	-	TRBJ2-4	14	TRBV6-5	CASSLAGGEVIQYF	TGTGCCAGCAGCTTAGCGGGAGGAGAGGTCATTCAGTACTTC
TRBD1	once	TRBJ1-1	14	TRBV5-1	CASSPGQGADFAFF	TGCGCCAGCAGCCCGGGACAGGGGGCGGATTTTGCTTTCTTT
-	-	TRBJ1-2	14	TRBV4-2	CASSQDRAGYGYTF	TGTGCCAGCAGCCAAGACAGGGCTGGCTATGGCTACACCTTC
-	-	TRBJ1-2	13	TRBV28	CASSLAGPYGYTF	TGTGCCAGCAGTTTAGCAGGGCCCTATGGCTACACCTTC
-	once	TRBJ1-1	13	TRBV11-3	CASSLTGYTEAFF	TGTGCCAGCAGCTTAACAGGGTACACTGAAGCTTTCTTT
-	-	TRBJ1-1	16	TRBV27	CASSSVMQGWETEAFF	TGTGCCAGCAGTTCGGTTATGCAGGGGTGGGAGACTGAAGCTTTCTTT
-	-	TRBJ1-2	11	TRBV18	CASSPGRGYTF	TGTGCCAGCTCACCAGGGAGAGGCTACACCTTC
-	-	TRBJ2-7	15	TRBV7-2	CASSLEGGTPYEQYF	TGTGCCAGCAGCTTAGAGGGGGGGACCCCCTACGAGCAGTACTTC
TRBD1	-	TRBJ2-2	15	TRBV19	CASSIRTGDTGELFF	TGTGCCAGTAGTATACGGACAGGTGACACCGGGGAGCTGTTTTTT
TRBD2	-	TRBJ2-3	14	TRBV25-1	CASRTSGSTDTQYF	TGTGCCAGCAGGACTAGCGGTAGCACAGATACGCAGTATTTT
-	-	TRBJ2-7	12	TRBV30	CARSAGGYEQYF	TGTGCCAGGAGCGCCGGGGGCTACGAGCAGTACTTC
TRBD1	-	TRBJ1-1	14	TRBV15	CATSGGGQGTEAFF	TGTGCCACCAGCGGAGGGGGACAGGGCACTGAAGCTTTCTTT
TRBD1	-	TRBJ2-2	15	TRBV18	CASSPGQGSTGELFF	TGTGCCAGCTCTCCGGGACAGGGATCCACCGGGGAGCTGTTTTTT
-	-	TRBJ2-7	13	TRBV7-2	CASSLVSPYEQYF	TGTGCCAGCAGCTTAGTTAGCCCCTACGAGCAGTACTTC
TRBD2	-	TRBJ2-3	15	TRBV6-1	CASSLAGGSGDTQYF	TGTGCCAGCAGTCTAGCGGGAGGAAGTGGAGATACGCAGTATTTT
-	-	TRBJ2-1	12	TRBV19	CASTSSYNEQFF	TGTGCCAGTACCAGCTCCTACAATGAGCAGTTCTTC
TRBD1	once	TRBJ1-4	14	TRBV19	CASTGGQGVGKLFF	TGTGCCAGTACCGGTGGACAGGGGGTTGGGAAACTGTTTTTT
-	-	TRBJ2-7	13	TRBV10-3	CAIKSRGEDEQYF	TGTGCCATCAAATCCAGGGGGGAAGACGAGCAGTACTTC
-	-	TRBJ1-1	17	TRBV4-1	CASSQGFRQGMNTEAFF	TGCGCCAGCAGCCAAGGGTTTAGGCAGGGGATGAACACTGAAGCTTTCTTT
-	-	TRBJ1-1	17	TRBV28	CASGLSSPTKMNTEAFF	TGTGCCAGCGGCTTATCGAGCCCCACAAAAATGAACACTGAAGCTTTCTTT
TRBD1	-	TRBJ2-1	14	TRBV27	CASRPGTGRNEQFF	TGTGCCAGCAGACCTGGGACAGGGAGGAATGAGCAGTTCTTC
TRBD1	-	TRBJ1-2	16	TRBV27	CASRGTTYRGLGGYTF	TGTGCCAGCCGCGGCACGACCTACAGGGGGCTTGGGGGCTACACCTTC
-	-	TRBJ2-1	15	TRBV27	CASSPTPSSYNEQFF	TGTGCCAGCAGTCCGACTCCGAGCTCCTACAATGAGCAGTTCTTC
TRBD2	-	TRBJ2-7	13	TRBV2	CASTSGSTYEQYF	TGTGCCAGCACCAGCGGGAGTACCTACGAGCAGTACTTC
-	few	TRBJ1-5	14	TRBV10-3	CAISEERGMQPQHF	TGTGCCATCAGTGAGGAAAGAGGGATGCAGCCCCAGCATTTT
TRBD1	-	TRBJ2-1	14	TRBV6-5	CASSYSLQGDEQFF	TGTGCCAGCAGTTACTCGTTGCAGGGGGATGAGCAGTTCTTC
TRBD2	-	TRBJ2-7	13	TRBV29-1	CSVHGRANYEQYF	TGCAGCGTCCACGGGAGGGCCAACTACGAGCAGTACTTC
TRBD1	-	TRBJ2-7	16	TRBV10-3	CAIRSNYGTAEYEQYF	TGTGCCATCCGGAGTAATTACGGGACAGCCGAGTACGAGCAGTACTTC
TRBD1	-	TRBJ2-3	15	TRBV7-3	CASSPGTGWADTQYF	TGTGCCAGCAGCCCCGGGACAGGGTGGGCAGATACGCAGTATTTT
-	-	TRBJ2-6	14	TRBV6-6	CASSPTGGANVLTF	TGTGCCAGCAGCCCCACAGGGGGGGCCAACGTCCTGACTTTC
-	-	TRBJ2-7	14	TRBV19	CASSIRDGHYEQYF	TGTGCCAGTAGTATTAGGGACGGTCACTACGAGCAGTACTTC
-	-	TRBJ2-7	18	TRBV11-3	CASTLLPLGAGLSYEQYF	TGTGCCAGCACCTTATTACCACTCGGGGCAGGGTTGTCCTACGAGCAGTACTTC
TRBD2	once	TRBJ2-2	16	TRBV19	CASSTTSGRYNGELFF	TGTGCCAGTAGTACGACTAGCGGGAGGTATAACGGGGAGCTGTTTTTT
-	-	TRBJ1-2	12	TRBV19	CASSAGYYSYTF	TGTGCCAGTAGCGCAGGGTACTACAGCTACACCTTC
-	-	TRBJ2-4	13	TRBV19	CASSLGLGDIQYF	TGTGCCAGTAGCCTCGGCCTGGGGGACATTCAGTACTTC
TRBD1	-	TRBJ1-2	15	TRBV18	CASSPPGTGAFGYTF	TGTGCCAGCTCACCACCCGGGACAGGGGCTTTTGGCTACACCTTC
-	once	TRBJ2-3	13	TRBV7-3	CASSLKPTDTQYF	TGTGCCAGCAGCTTAAAACCGACAGATACGCAGTATTTT
-	-	TRBJ2-5	14	TRBV7-2	CASSLMRTEETQYF	TGTGCCAGCAGCTTAATGCGGACAGAAGAGACCCAGTACTTC